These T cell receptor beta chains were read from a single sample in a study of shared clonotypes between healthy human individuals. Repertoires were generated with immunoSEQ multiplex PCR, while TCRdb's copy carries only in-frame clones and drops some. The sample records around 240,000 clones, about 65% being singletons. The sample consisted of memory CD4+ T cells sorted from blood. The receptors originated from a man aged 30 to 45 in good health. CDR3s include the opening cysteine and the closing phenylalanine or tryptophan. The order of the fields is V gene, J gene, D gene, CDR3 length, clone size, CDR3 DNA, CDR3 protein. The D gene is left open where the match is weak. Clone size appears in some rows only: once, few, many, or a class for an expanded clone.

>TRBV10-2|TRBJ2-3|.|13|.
TGCGCCAGCAGTGAGTCGAGCAGGAATACGCAGTATTTT
CASSESSRNTQYF
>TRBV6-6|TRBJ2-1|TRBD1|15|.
TGTGCCAGCAGTTACTTAGGGACAGGGGATGATGAGCAGTTCTTC
CASSYLGTGDDEQFF
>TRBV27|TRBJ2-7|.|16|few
TGTGCCAGCAGTTTACGATCGTGGACTCCCGAGGGCGAGCAGTACTTC
CASSLRSWTPEGEQYF
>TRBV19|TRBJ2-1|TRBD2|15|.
TGTGCCAGTAGGACCAGGCCAGCGGGAGAGACTGAGCAGTTCTTC
CASRTRPAGETEQFF
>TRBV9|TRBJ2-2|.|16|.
TGTGCCAGCAGCGTAGGAGAGGGGCTGGGAACCGGGGAGCTGTTTTTT
CASSVGEGLGTGELFF
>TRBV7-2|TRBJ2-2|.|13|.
TGTGCCAGCAGCCCTCATAGGGGCGGGGAGCTGTTTTTT
CASSPHRGGELFF
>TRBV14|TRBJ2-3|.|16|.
TGTGCCAGCAGCCAAGATCCCCGGGATTGGGCAGATACGCAGTATTTT
CASSQDPRDWADTQYF
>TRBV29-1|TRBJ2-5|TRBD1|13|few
TGCAGCGTTCGGAGGGGGACAGGAGAGACCCAGTACTTC
CSVRRGTGETQYF
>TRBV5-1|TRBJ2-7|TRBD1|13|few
TGCGCCGAACCGGGACAGGGGCCCTACGAGCAGTACTTC
CAEPGQGPYEQYF
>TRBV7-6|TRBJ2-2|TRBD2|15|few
TGTGCCAGCAGCCAACTAGCGAATTTCGCCGGGGAGCTGTTTTTT
CASSQLANFAGELFF
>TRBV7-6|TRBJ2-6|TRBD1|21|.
TGTGCCAGCAGCCGACCTAGGAAAGGACAGGGCCGCCACTCTGGGGCCAACGTCCTGACTTTC
CASSRPRKGQGRHSGANVLTF
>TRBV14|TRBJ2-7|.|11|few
TGTGCCAGCAGCCAATTTGGCGAGCAGTACTTC
CASSQFGEQYF
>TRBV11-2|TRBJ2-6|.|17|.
TGTGCCAGCAGCCTCACCGCTATAACCTCTGGGGCCAACGTCCTGACTTTC
CASSLTAITSGANVLTF
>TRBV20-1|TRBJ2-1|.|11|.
TGCAGTGCTCAGGGGAAGTATGAGCAGTTCTTC
CSAQGKYEQFF
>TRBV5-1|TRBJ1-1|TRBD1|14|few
TGCGCCAGCAGCCCACAGGGGCCGAGCACTGAAGCTTTCTTT
CASSPQGPSTEAFF
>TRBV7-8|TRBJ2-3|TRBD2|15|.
TGTGCCAGCAGCACTACTAGCGGGACCACAGATACGCAGTATTTT
CASSTTSGTTDTQYF
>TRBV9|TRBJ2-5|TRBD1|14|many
TGTGCCAGCAGCACGGGACAGGGGAAACAGACCCAGTACTTC
CASSTGQGKQTQYF
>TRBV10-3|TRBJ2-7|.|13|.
TGTGCCATCAGTGCCGGGAAGGGTAACGAGCAGTACTTC
CAISAGKGNEQYF
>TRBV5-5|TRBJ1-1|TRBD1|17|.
TGTGCCAGCAGCTTTTTCCCCGGGACAGCAGGGAACACTGAAGCTTTCTTT
CASSFFPGTAGNTEAFF
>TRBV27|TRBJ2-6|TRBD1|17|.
TGTGCCAGCAGTTTCGGGACAGGGGGCTCTGGGGCCAACGTCCTGACTTTC
CASSFGTGGSGANVLTF
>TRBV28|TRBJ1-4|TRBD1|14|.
TGTGCCAGCAGTTACCCGGACAGGGATGAAAAACTGTTTTTT
CASSYPDRDEKLFF
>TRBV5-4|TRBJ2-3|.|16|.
TGTGCCAGCAGCCTTAGAAGGGCTAGCGACACAGATACGCAGTATTTT
CASSLRRASDTDTQYF
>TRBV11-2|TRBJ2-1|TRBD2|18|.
TGTGCCAGCAGCTTAGGGCGGTGGGCGGGAGGGCCTACGTATGAGCAGTTCTTC
CASSLGRWAGGPTYEQFF
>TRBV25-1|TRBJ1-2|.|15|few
TGTGCCAGCAGTGGCATGACCCCGGCGAGCTATGGCTACACCTTC
CASSGMTPASYGYTF
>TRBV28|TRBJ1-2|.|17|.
TGTGCCAGCAGCTGGGTTGCAGGGGTAAGCCCGAAGGGTGGCTACACCTTC
CASSWVAGVSPKGGYTF
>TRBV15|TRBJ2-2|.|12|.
TGTGCCACCGAAAGAAACACCGGGGAGCTGTTTTTT
CATERNTGELFF
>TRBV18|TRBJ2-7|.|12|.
TGTGCCAGCTTGGGGGTATCACGGGAGCAGTACTTC
CASLGVSREQYF
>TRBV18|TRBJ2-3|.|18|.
TGTGCCAGCTCACCAAATGCGAATCTAGACCCCTCGACAGATACGCAGTATTTT
CASSPNANLDPSTDTQYF
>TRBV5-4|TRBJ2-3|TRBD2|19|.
TGTGCCAGCAGCCCGCAGCCGGGACTAGCGGGTCCTAGCACAGATACGCAGTATTTT
CASSPQPGLAGPSTDTQYF
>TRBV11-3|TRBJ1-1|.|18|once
TGTGCCAGCAGCTTAGAAGTTATTGGGGGCGGGCAGAACACTGAAGCTTTCTTT
CASSLEVIGGGQNTEAFF
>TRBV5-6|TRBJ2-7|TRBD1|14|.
TGTGCCAGCAGCTTAAAACAGGGGCCCTACGAGCAGTACTTC
CASSLKQGPYEQYF
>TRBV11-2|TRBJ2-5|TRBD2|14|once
TGTGCCAGCAGCTCTCAACTAGCGGAAGAGACCCAGTACTTC
CASSSQLAEETQYF
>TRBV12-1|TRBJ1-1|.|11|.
TGTGCCAGCAGCAAGCGACAGGGAGCTTTCTTT
CASSKRQGAFF
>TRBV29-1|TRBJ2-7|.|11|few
TGCAGCGTGGGGACGGTCTACGAGCAGTACTTC
CSVGTVYEQYF